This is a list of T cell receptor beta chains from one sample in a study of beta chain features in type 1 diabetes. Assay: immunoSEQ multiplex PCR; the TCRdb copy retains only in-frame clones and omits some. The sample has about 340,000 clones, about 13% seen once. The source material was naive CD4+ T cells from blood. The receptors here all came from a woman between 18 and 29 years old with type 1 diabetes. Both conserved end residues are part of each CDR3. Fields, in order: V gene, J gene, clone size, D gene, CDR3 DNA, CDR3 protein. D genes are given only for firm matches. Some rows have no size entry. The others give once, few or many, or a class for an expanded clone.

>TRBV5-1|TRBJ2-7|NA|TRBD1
TGCGCCAGCAGCACGGGACAGCCCTACGAGCAGTACTTC
CASSTGQPYEQYF
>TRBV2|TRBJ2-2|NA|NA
TGTGCCAGCAGCCAGGAAAACACCGGGGAGCTGTTTTTT
CASSQENTGELFF
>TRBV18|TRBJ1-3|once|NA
TGTGCCAGCTCACCACCCTACTCTGGAAACACCATATATTTT
CASSPPYSGNTIYF
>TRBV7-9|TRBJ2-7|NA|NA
TGTGCCAGCAGCCTCGCCATAGGGGGTTCCTACGAGCAGTACTTC
CASSLAIGGSYEQYF
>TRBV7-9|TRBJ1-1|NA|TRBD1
TGTGCCAGCAGCTTCGGACAGGGTTTGGAAGCTTTCTTT
CASSFGQGLEAFF
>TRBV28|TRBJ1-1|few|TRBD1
TGTGCCAGCAGACCGGGACAGGGATCCGCTGAAGCTTTCTTT
CASRPGQGSAEAFF
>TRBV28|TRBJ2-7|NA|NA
TGTGCCAGCAGTTTCGGGGGTCGACTCTACGAGCAGTACTTC
CASSFGGRLYEQYF
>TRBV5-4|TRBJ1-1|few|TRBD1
TGTGCCAGCAGCCCATCAGGGACAGGGATCCCCGAGGGAGCTTTCTTT
CASSPSGTGIPEGAFF
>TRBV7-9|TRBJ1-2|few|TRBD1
TGTGCCAGCAGGCCACGACAGGGCAACTATGGCTACACCTTC
CASRPRQGNYGYTF
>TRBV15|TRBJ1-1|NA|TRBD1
TGTGCCACCAGCAAATACAGGGGAATGAACACTGAAGCTTTCTTT
CATSKYRGMNTEAFF
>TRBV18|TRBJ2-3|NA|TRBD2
TGTGCCAGCTCACCCGTCGGGGGGAGCACAGATACGCAGTATTTT
CASSPVGGSTDTQYF
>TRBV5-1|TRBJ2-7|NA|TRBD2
TGCGCCAGCAGCTTGGCTGGGACTAGTCTCTTCCGTTTC
CASSLAGTSLFRF
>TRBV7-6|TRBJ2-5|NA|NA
TGTGCCAGTTCAGGGTGGCAGGAGACCCAGTACTTC
CASSGWQETQYF
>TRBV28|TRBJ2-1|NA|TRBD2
TGTGCCAGCAGTTTGAGGTTGGGGTACGGTAGCGGGACCGATGAGCAGTTCTTC
CASSLRLGYGSGTDEQFF
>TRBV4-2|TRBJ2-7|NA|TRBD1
TGTGCCAGCAGCCAAGATGTCGGGGACAGGGGTTCCTACGAGCAGTACTTC
CASSQDVGDRGSYEQYF
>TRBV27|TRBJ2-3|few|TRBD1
TGTGCCAGCAGTTTAAGCGACAGGGGGCGGGATACGCAGTATTTT
CASSLSDRGRDTQYF
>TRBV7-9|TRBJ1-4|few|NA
TGTGCCAGCAGCTTCGTCAGCGCTAATGAAAAACTGTTTTTT
CASSFVSANEKLFF
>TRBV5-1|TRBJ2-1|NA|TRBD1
TGCGCCAGCAGCCTGACGACAGGGGGCCACAATGAGCAGTTCTTC
CASSLTTGGHNEQFF
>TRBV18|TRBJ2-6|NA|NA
TGTGCCAGCTCACCAAGCGCGTTCTCTGGGGCCAACGTCCTGACTTTC
CASSPSAFSGANVLTF
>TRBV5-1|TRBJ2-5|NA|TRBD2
TGCGCCAGCAGCTTGGCGGCGGGAGGAACACAGACCCAGTACTTC
CASSLAAGGTQTQYF
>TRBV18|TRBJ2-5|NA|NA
TGTGCCAGCTCACGCCGGGACAACCAAGAGACCCAGTACTTC
CASSRRDNQETQYF
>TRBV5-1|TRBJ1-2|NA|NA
TGCGCCAGCAGCTTGGTGCAGGGGAGCTATGGCTACACCTTC
CASSLVQGSYGYTF
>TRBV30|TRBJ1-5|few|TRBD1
TGTGCCTGGAGTGAGGCGGACAGGATAAATCAGCCCCAGCATTTT
CAWSEADRINQPQHF
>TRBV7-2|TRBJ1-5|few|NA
TGTGCCAGCAGCTTACCAAGCAATCAGCCCCAGCATTTT
CASSLPSNQPQHF
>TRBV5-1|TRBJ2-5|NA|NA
TGCGCCAGCAGCGGGACTCCCCAAGAGACCCAGTACTTC
CASSGTPQETQYF
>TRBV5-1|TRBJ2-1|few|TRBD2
TGCGCCAGCAGCTTGGTTAAGGCACTAGCGTCCTACAATGAGCAGTTCTTC
CASSLVKALASYNEQFF
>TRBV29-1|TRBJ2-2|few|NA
TGCAGCGCAGCAGGGTCCGGGGAGCTGTTTTTT
CSAAGSGELFF
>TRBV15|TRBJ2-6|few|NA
TGTGCCACCAGCAGAGATGGGCAGGGCCTCTCTGGGGCCAACGTCCTGACTTTC
CATSRDGQGLSGANVLTF
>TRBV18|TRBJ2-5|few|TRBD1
TGTGCCAGCTCACCACCGGGACAGCCTCAAGAGACCCAGTACTTC
CASSPPGQPQETQYF
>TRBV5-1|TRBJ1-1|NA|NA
TGCGCCAGCAGCTTGCGCCAGGTCGAGTTAACTGAAGCTTTCTTT
CASSLRQVELTEAFF
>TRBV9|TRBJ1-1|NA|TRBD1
TGTGCCAGCAGCTCCAGACAGGGAGAGACTGAAGCTTTCTTT
CASSSRQGETEAFF
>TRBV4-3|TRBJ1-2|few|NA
TGCGCCAGCAGCCAAGAGGGGGGGAATGGCTACACCTTC
CASSQEGGNGYTF
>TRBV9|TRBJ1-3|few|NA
TGTGCCAGCAGCGTAGGGCCCGCGGGAAGTTCTGGAAACACCATATATTTT
CASSVGPAGSSGNTIYF
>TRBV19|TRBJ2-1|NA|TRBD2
TGTGCCAGCAGACTAGCGGGAGGTGGTGAGCAGTTCTTC
CASRLAGGGEQFF
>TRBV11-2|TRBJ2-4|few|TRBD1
TGTGCCAGCAGACGACAGGGGGCTGAGAACATTCAGTACTTC
CASRRQGAENIQYF
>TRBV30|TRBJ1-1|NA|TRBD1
TGTGCCTGGGGGACAGGGGCCTTCACTGAAGCTTTCTTT
CAWGTGAFTEAFF